The rows below give T cell receptor beta chains drawn from one sample of a study of T cells in Graves' hyperthyroidism and ophthalmopathy. Each CDR3 protein is one row after TCRdb ran MiXCR on the multiplex PCR reads. The data show 35,000 to 40,000 distinct CDR3 sequences, 49% seen once. The sample was blood. The receptors shown here come from a woman between 45 and 65 years old with Graves' hyperthyroidism that later progressed to Graves' ophthalmopathy. The CDR3 runs from the conserved cysteine through the conserved F or W. A D gene is named only where the DNA matches it firmly. Expanded clones get a size class; other rows say once, few or many, or leave the size out.

cdr3_length,clone_size,j_call,v_call,d_call,cdr3_aa,cdr3_nt
16,NA,TRBJ2-5,TRBV24-1,TRBD2,CATSDPGLADQETQYF,TGTGCCACCAGTGATCCGGGACTAGCTGACCAAGAGACCCAGTACTTC
15,NA,TRBJ2-3,TRBV4-1,NA,CASSQAGSTTDTQYF,TGCGCCAGCAGCCAAGCGGGATCCACCACAGATACGCAGTATTTT
15,NA,TRBJ2-7,TRBV7-3,TRBD2,CASSLLAGGRNEQYF,TGTGCCAGCAGCCTACTAGCGGGAGGGCGGAACGAGCAGTACTTC
13,NA,TRBJ2-7,TRBV20-1,TRBD2,CSAATSDPYEQYF,TGCAGTGCTGCCACTAGCGACCCCTACGAGCAGTACTTC
11,NA,TRBJ2-7,TRBV20-1,NA,CSARNRAGEPF,TGCAGTGCTAGAAATCGGGCAGGGGAGCCTTTT
13,many,TRBJ1-1,TRBV19,NA,CASSFGGYTEAFF,TGTGCCAGTAGTTTCGGGGGCTACACTGAAGCTTTCTTT
14,NA,TRBJ2-3,TRBV29-1,TRBD2,CSVMGLAATDTQYF,TGCAGCGTTATGGGACTAGCGGCCACAGATACGCAGTATTTT
20,many,TRBJ2-7,TRBV7-6,TRBD2,CASSLGRGTSSSSTNYEQYF,TGTGCCAGCAGCTTAGGTCGAGGGACTAGTAGTAGTAGTACCAACTACGAGCAGTACTTC
15,many,TRBJ2-1,TRBV20-1,NA,CSAPRDGREGNEQFF,TGCAGTGCCCCGAGAGACGGCAGGGAAGGCAATGAGCAGTTCTTC
12,medium-sized,TRBJ2-7,TRBV2,NA,CASSAEVYEQYF,TGTGCCAGCAGTGCCGAGGTCTACGAGCAGTACTTC
15,NA,TRBJ2-7,TRBV24-1,TRBD2,CATSDSTSGSREQYF,TGTGCCACCAGTGATTCGACTAGCGGGAGCCGCGAGCAGTACTTC
15,many,TRBJ1-2,TRBV19,NA,CASTTTGVANYGYTF,TGTGCCAGTACCACGACAGGCGTTGCTAACTATGGCTACACCTTC